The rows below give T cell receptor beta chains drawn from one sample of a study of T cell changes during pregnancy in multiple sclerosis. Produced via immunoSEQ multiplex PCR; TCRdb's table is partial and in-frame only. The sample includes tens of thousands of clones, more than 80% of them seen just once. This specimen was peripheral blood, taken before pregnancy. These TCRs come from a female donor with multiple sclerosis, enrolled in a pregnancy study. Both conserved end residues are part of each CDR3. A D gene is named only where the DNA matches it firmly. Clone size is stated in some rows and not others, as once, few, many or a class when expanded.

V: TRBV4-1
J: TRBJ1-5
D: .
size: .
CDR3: CASSQTGQSNQPQHF
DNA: TGCGCCAGCAGCCAGACCGGACAGAGCAATCAGCCCCAGCATTTT

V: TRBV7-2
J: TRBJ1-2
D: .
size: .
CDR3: CASSLPHRGYGYTF
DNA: TGTGCCAGCAGCCTCCCTCATAGGGGATATGGCTACACCTTC

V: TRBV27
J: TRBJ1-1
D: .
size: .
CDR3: CASSLSMNTEAFF
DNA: TGTGCCAGCAGTTTATCCATGAACACTGAAGCTTTCTTT

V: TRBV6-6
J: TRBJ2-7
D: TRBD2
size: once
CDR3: CATGRQGNYEQYF
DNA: TGTGCCACCGGGAGGCAGGGAAACTACGAGCAGTACTTC

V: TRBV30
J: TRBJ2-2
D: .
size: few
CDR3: CAWSPSDRDTGELFF
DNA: TGTGCCTGGAGTCCATCGGACAGAGACACCGGGGAGCTGTTTTTT

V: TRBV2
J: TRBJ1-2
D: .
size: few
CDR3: CASSEEEGSGGYTF
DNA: TGTGCCAGCAGTGAAGAGGAGGGATCGGGCGGCTACACCTTC

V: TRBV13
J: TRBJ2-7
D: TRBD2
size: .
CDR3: CASSLIGLAGNEQYF
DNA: TGTGCCAGCAGCCTAATCGGACTAGCGGGGAATGAGCAGTACTTC

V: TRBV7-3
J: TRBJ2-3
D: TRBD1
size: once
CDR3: CASSSQGFQQDTQYF
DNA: TGTGCCAGCAGCTCACAGGGGTTTCAGCAAGATACGCAGTATTTT

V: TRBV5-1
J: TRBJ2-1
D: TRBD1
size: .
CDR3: CASHRDSYNEQFF
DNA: TGCGCCAGCCATAGGGACAGCTACAATGAGCAGTTCTTC

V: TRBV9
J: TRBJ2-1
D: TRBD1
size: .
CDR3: CASSPGGQGAVYEQFF
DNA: TGTGCCAGCAGCCCAGGGGGACAGGGGGCCGTGTATGAGCAGTTCTTC

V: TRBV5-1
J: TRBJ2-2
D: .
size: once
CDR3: CASSLLGLGTGELFF
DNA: TGCGCCAGCAGCTTGTTGGGACTTGGCACCGGGGAGCTGTTTTTT

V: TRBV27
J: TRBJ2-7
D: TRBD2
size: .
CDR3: CASSLYVGGRANEQYF
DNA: TGTGCCAGCAGTTTATACGTAGGAGGGAGGGCCAACGAGCAGTACTTC

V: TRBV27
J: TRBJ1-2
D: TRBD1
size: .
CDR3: CASKRQGAVQGYTF
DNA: TGTGCCAGCAAGCGACAGGGGGCGGTTCAAGGCTACACCTTC

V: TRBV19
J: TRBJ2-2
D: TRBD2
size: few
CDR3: CASTPRGGAGATGELFF
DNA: TGTGCCAGTACCCCTAGGGGTGGCGCGGGAGCCACCGGGGAGCTGTTTTTT

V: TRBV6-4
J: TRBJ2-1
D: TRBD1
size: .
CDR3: CASSELDREANEQFF
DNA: TGTGCCAGCAGTGAACTGGACAGGGAGGCCAATGAGCAGTTCTTC

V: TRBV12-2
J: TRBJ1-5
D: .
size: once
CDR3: CAQTWGHQPQHF
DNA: TGTGCCCAGACATGGGGGCATCAGCCCCAGCATTTT

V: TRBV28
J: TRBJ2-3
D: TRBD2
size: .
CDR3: CASLTSGRKDTQYF
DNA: TGTGCCAGCCTTACTAGCGGGAGGAAAGATACGCAGTATTTT

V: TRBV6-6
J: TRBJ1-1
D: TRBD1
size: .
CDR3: CASTLGGSEAFF
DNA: TGTGCCAGCACCCTAGGGGGCTCTGAAGCTTTCTTT

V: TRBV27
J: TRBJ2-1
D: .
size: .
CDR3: CASSFLGGEQFF
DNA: TGTGCCAGCAGTTTTCTGGGCGGGGAGCAGTTCTTC

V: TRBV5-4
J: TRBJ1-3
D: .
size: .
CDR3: CASSLGGVPGNTIYF
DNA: TGTGCCAGCAGTTTGGGGGGGGTCCCTGGAAACACCATATATTTT

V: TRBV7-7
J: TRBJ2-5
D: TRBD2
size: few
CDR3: CASSLWEGQETQYF
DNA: TGTGCCAGCAGCTTGTGGGAGGGGCAAGAGACCCAGTACTTC

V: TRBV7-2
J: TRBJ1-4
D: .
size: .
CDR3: CASSSTGPFGLGALFF
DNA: TGTGCCAGCAGCTCCACTGGGCCATTTGGTCTGGGGGCACTGTTTTTT

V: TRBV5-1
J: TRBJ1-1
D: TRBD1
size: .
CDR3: CASSLKQGMNTEAFF
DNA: TGCGCCAGCAGCTTAAAACAGGGGATGAACACTGAAGCTTTCTTT

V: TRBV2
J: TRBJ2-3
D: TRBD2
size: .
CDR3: CASIETSATDTQYF
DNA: TGTGCCAGCATTGAAACTAGCGCCACAGATACGCAGTATTTT

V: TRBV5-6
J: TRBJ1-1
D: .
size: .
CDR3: CASSPLGADYMNTEAFF
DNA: TGTGCCAGCAGCCCATTAGGGGCAGATTATATGAACACTGAAGCTTTCTTT

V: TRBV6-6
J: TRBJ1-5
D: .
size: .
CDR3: CASSYPGGTFNQPQHF
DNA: TGTGCCAGCAGTTACCCGGGGGGGACATTTAATCAGCCCCAGCATTTT

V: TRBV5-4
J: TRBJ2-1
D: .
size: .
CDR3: CASSLGGGLDEQFF
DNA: TGTGCCAGCAGCTTGGGCGGTGGGTTGGATGAGCAGTTCTTC

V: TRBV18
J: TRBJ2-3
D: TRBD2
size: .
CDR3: CASSPPSSGSKTDTQYF
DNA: TGTGCCAGCTCACCACCGTCTAGCGGGAGCAAAACAGATACGCAGTATTTT

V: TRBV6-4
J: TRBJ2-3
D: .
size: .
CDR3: CASSEGRDTDTQYF
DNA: TGTGCCAGCAGTGAAGGCAGGGACACAGATACGCAGTATTTT

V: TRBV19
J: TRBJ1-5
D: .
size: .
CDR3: CASSIGARIVGQPQHF
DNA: TGTGCCAGTAGTATAGGGGCCAGGATAGTCGGTCAGCCCCAGCATTTT

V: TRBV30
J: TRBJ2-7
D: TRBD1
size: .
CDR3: CAWSRDSYYEQYF
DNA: TGTGCCTGGTCTCGGGACAGCTACTACGAGCAGTACTTC